The 24 T cell receptor beta chains in this list originate from one sample, sequenced in a study of blood T cell repertoires in COVID-19. Using immunoSEQ multiplex PCR, the repertoire was profiled, and TCRdb retains in-frame clones only, with some absent. This table holds approximately 120,000 clones, roughly 92% found once. Source material: peripheral blood. The receptors derive from a man in his forties or fifties with COVID-19, enrolled during active disease.

The V gene is TRBV6-5, the J gene TRBJ1-6, with D unresolved. V lost 2 bases and J 2 bases, leaving 10 bases between the germline ends. The germline CDR1 and CDR2 sequences are MNHEY and SVGAGI. The CDR3 has 16 residues. CDR3 loop: CASSYSRTAYNSPLHF. In nucleotides, the CDR3 is TGTGCCAGCAGTTACAGTAGAACAGCCTATAATTCACCCCTCCACTTT.

This chain connects TRBV28 to TRBJ1-5, with 7 bases identical to TRBD1. Germline V gene lookup returns CDR1 MDHEN and CDR2 SYDVKM. CDR3 length: 15 amino acids. Trimming removed 8 bases from V and 4 bases from J; junction bases left unmatched: 11. CDR3 in DNA: TGTGCCAGCGAATCCCATTCAGGGGGAAATCAGCCCCAGCATTTT. As protein: CASESHSGGNQPQHF.

The chain combines TRBV19 with TRBJ2-7, with a tentative D call TRBD1 (6 bases). In germline, CDR1 is LNHDA, CDR2 SQIVND (reference sequence). V lost 2 bases, J lost 6 bases, and 11 bases lay in between. The CDR3 sequence is 13 residues long. The CDR3 region is CASSITRGSEQYV. DNA for the CDR3: TGTGCCAGTAGTATAACCAGGGGTAGCGAGCAGTACGTC.

This chain connects TRBV6-6 to TRBJ1-1, with D perhaps matching TRBD1 (5 bases). The germline CDR1 and CDR2 sequences are MNHNY and SVGAGI (reference sequence). Trimming took off 5 bases at V and 1 base at J, with 17 bases between the two ends. The CDR3 has 16 amino acids. CDR3 amino acids: CASSKGAGIENTEAFF. DNA for the CDR3: TGTGCCAGCAGTAAAGGAGCAGGGATAGAGAACACTGAAGCTTTCTTT.

The gene calls are TRBV24-1 and TRBJ2-4; 7 bases match TRBD2. The CDR3 has 15 amino acids. With 3 bases clipped from V and 8 bases from J, the junction kept 9 bases outside the gene matches. Looked up from germline, CDR1 is KGHDR and CDR2 is SFDVKD. CDR3: CATSDASGVGDIQYF. The CDR3 nucleotides read TGTGCCACCAGTGATGCTAGCGGCGTTGGGGACATTCAGTACTTC.

This clone was observed a single time. V and J are TRBV12-3 or TRBV12-4 and TRBJ2-5; D unresolved. This CDR3 spans 13 amino acids. The ends were cut back, 0 bases at V and 5 bases at J, with 7 bases in the middle. This chain's CDR3 is CASSLAAGETQYF. The CDR3 DNA reads as TGTGCCAGCAGTTTAGCGGCCGGGGAGACCCAGTACTTC.

V and J are TRBV7-2 and TRBJ2-1; 8 nucleotides match TRBD1. Losses at the gene ends were 5 bases for V and 8 bases for J; bases not matched to a gene: 11. The germline CDR1 and CDR2 sequences are SGHTA and FQGNSA. The length of the CDR3 is 15 residues. In DNA form, the CDR3 reads TGTGCCAGCAGCGCCCGGACAGGGCAGTTCGATGAGCAGTTCTTC. Protein product: CASSARTGQFDEQFF.

This chain connects TRBV6-5 to TRBJ2-5; no clear D gene. The CDR3 is 14 amino acids. Trimming took off 0 bases at V and 5 bases at J, with 10 bases between the two ends. Germline lookup yields CDR1 MNHEY and CDR2 SVGAGI. The chain's CDR3 is CASSYSAGRETQYF. In nucleotides, the CDR3 is TGTGCCAGCAGTTACTCTGCAGGAAGGGAGACCCAGTACTTC.

This chain links TRBV4-2 with TRBJ1-5; no reliable D call. V was clipped by 4 bases and J by 5 bases, with 15 bases between them. CDR1 and CDR2 from the germline V gene are LGHNA and YNFKEQ. The CDR3 spans 15 residues. CDR3 sequence: CASSPSPGSYQPQHF. The CDR3 DNA reads TGTGCCAGCAGCCCATCCCCGGGGTCTTATCAGCCCCAGCATTTT.

The chain employs TRBV10-3 and TRBJ1-5; D gene unclear. The CDR3 extends over 15 amino acids. V lost 3 bases to trimming and J lost 0 bases, with 9 bases between them. The germline V gene encodes CDR1 ENHRY and CDR2 SYGVKD. CDR3 loop: CAISELGDSNQPQHF. Written as DNA, the CDR3 is TGTGCCATCAGTGAACTCGGGGATAGCAATCAGCCCCAGCATTTT.

DNA of the CDR3: TGTGCCAGCAGTCGACAGCAAGAGACCCAGTACTTC. Amino acid sequence: CASSRQQETQYF. The rearrangement joins TRBV12-3 or TRBV12-4 to TRBJ2-5, with D possibly being TRBD1 (5 bases). This CDR3 has 12 amino acids. The V end was cut by 5 bases, the J end by 2 bases, with 6 bases between.

This rearrangement joins TRBV6-2 or TRBV6-3 to TRBJ2-7; TRBD2 matches at 10 bases. The trim removed 5 bases at V and 0 bases at J, leaving 4 bases unmatched. Germline assignment: CDR1 MNHEY and CDR2 SVGEGT. The CDR3 covers 15 residues. CDR3 sequence (DNA): TGTGCCAGCAGTCAAAGACTAGCGGGCTCCTACGAGCAGTACTTC. This sequence encodes CASSQRLAGSYEQYF.

The J gene is TRBJ1-2, the V gene TRBV9; TRBD1 agrees at 8 bases. J lost 6 bases, V lost 4 bases, and 2 bases had no gene match. The CDR3 length is 12 residues. Germline V gene data show CDR1 as SGDLS and CDR2 as YYNGEE. DNA for the CDR3: TGTGCCAGCAGCCAGGGGGCGAATGGCTACACCTTC. Translated, it gives CASSQGANGYTF.

The chain uses TRBV10-3 and TRBJ2-7, with 12 bases that match TRBD2. The CDR3 covers 14 residues. Trimming at V came to 8 bases and at J to 7 bases, leaving 9 bases not matched to a gene. Germline V lookup: CDR1 ENHRY, CDR2 SYGVKD. CDR3 coding DNA: TGTGCCATCGGAGCTAGCGGGAGGGCGGAGGAGCAGTACTTC. Amino acids: CAIGASGRAEEQYF.

DNA of the CDR3: TGTGCCAGCAGCCTCATCCAGGGACTCAAAGATACGCAGTATTTT. Translating gives CASSLIQGLKDTQYF. The chain has TRBV6-5 and TRBJ2-3, with a weak D call TRBD2 (6 bases). The CDR3 length is 15 residues. V was cut by 6 bases and J by 5 bases, with 18 bases left in between. Looked up from germline, CDR1 is MNHEY and CDR2 is SVGAGI.

The gene calls are TRBV9 and TRBJ2-5; TRBD1 agrees at 7 bases. J gave up 9 bases and V 3 bases, and 8 bases lay outside the gene matches. CDR3 length: 13 amino acids. Germline V CDR1 and CDR2: SGDLS, YYNGEE. DNA of the CDR3: TGTGCCAGCAGCGAGACAGGGTCAGGGGCCCAGTACTTC. As protein: CASSETGSGAQYF.

CDR3 sequence (DNA): TGCAGCGCCTTGACAGCGAACACTGAAGCTTTCTTT. Encoded protein: CSALTANTEAFF. The V gene is TRBV29-1, the J gene TRBJ1-1; the D gene is possibly TRBD1 (5 bases). The CDR3 contains 12 residues. The V end was cut by 7 bases, the J end by 1 base, with 10 bases between. In germline, CDR1 is SQVTM, CDR2 ANQGSEA.

The chain joins TRBV18 to TRBJ2-7, with TRBD2 identical over 12 bases. Germline trimming cut 8 bases from V and 2 bases from J; bases unmatched to any gene: 7. This CDR3 is built from 15 residues. Germline V gene lookup returns CDR1 KGHSH and CDR2 LQKENI. CDR3 sequence: CASRKGTSGPYEQYV. In DNA form, the CDR3 reads TGTGCCAGCCGAAAGGGGACTAGCGGGCCCTACGAGCAGTACGTC.

This clone was detected ten times or more. V and J are TRBV4-3 and TRBJ2-2; D is possibly TRBD1 (5 bases). Germline loops: CDR1 LGHNA, CDR2 YSLEER. CDR3 length: 16 residues. V was shortened by 0 bases and J by 2 bases, with 10 bases between the two germline ends. The CDR3 bases are TGCGCCAGCAGCCAAGATTTTGGACACAACACCGGGGAGCTGTTTTTT. It is translated as CASSQDFGHNTGELFF.

The chain couples TRBV5-1 to TRBJ2-5; the D gene is possibly TRBD2 (5 bases). Germline values: CDR1 SGHRS, CDR2 YFSETQ. The V and J ends lost 2 bases and 2 bases respectively, with 10 bases between them. The CDR3 is 14 residues long. The CDR3 DNA sequence: TGCGCCAGCAGCTTTGGGTCGGGACAAGAGACCCAGTACTTC. It translates to CASSFGSGQETQYF.

In this sample, this clone turned up once. In DNA form, the CDR3 reads TGTGCCATCTCGAGCGGTACGAGCTCCTACAATGAGCAGTTCTTC. As protein: CAISSGTSSYNEQFF. This chain joins TRBV10-3 and TRBJ2-1, with D possibly being TRBD2 (5 bases). With 8 bases removed from V and 0 bases from J, the gap between germline ends came to 14 bases. The CDR3 is made up of 15 amino acids. The germline gives CDR1 ENHRY, CDR2 SYGVKD.

The chain carries TRBV5-4 and TRBJ2-3, with a weak D call TRBD1 (5 bases). The V gene lost 0 bases and the J gene lost 1 base, with 9 bases spanning the gap. Germline CDR1 is SGHNT and CDR2 is YYREEE (reference sequence). The CDR3 is 15 residues long. The CDR3 region has the DNA TGTGCCAGCAGCTTGGAGGGGAAGGGCACAGATACGCAGTATTTT. Protein product: CASSLEGKGTDTQYF.

The chain has TRBV7-9 and TRBJ1-2; unclear D gene. V was pared by 2 bases and J by 3 bases, with 7 bases between. Per germline, CDR1 SEHNR and CDR2 FQNEAQ (reference sequence). CDR3 size: 13 residues. In DNA, the CDR3 is TGTGCCAGCAGCTTACGAGTCGACTATGGCTACACCTTC. Translating gives CASSLRVDYGYTF.

V is TRBV19 and J is TRBJ1-1; D gene ambiguous. The CDR3 contains 13 residues. Germline V gene sequence: CDR1 LNHDA, CDR2 SQIVND (reference sequence). V was cut by 7 bases and J by 1 base, with 10 bases left in between. CDR3 sequence (DNA): TGTGCCAGTATCGGACGGGAGAACACTGAAGCTTTCTTT. Translating it yields CASIGRENTEAFF.